This is a list of T cell receptor beta chains from one sample in a study of blood T cell repertoires in COVID-19. Method: immunoSEQ multiplex PCR; TCRdb's copy keeps in-frame clones and lacks some. The sample records fewer than 200,000 clones, nearly 90% being singletons. The sequenced material came from peripheral blood. The receptors stem from a young man who had recovered from COVID-19. The CDR3 runs from the conserved cysteine through the conserved F or W. The order of the fields is J gene, D gene, clone size, V gene, CDR3 protein, CDR3 DNA. The D gene is left open where the match is weak. The size field is filled for only some rows; it gives once, few, many or a size class.

TRBJ2-2 | - | - | TRBV19 | CASSIGNPRGTGELFF | TGTGCCAGTAGTATAGGGAATCCGAGAGGCACCGGGGAGCTGTTTTTT
TRBJ2-5 | - | - | TRBV7-3 | CASSLSRQETQYF | TGTGCCAGCAGCTTAAGCAGACAAGAGACCCAGTACTTC
TRBJ2-7 | TRBD1 | - | TRBV6-1 | CASSDPGQGSYEQYF | TGTGCCAGCAGTGACCCGGGACAGGGGTCCTACGAGCAGTACTTC
TRBJ1-1 | TRBD1 | - | TRBV6-5 | CASTFGTGLNTEAFF | TGTGCCAGCACCTTTGGGACAGGGTTGAACACTGAAGCTTTCTTT
TRBJ2-3 | TRBD2 | - | TRBV5-1 | CASSPRPGTSGRAASTDTQYF | TGCGCCAGCAGCCCTCGTCCCGGGACTAGCGGGCGGGCGGCTAGCACAGATACGCAGTATTTT
TRBJ2-3 | TRBD1 | - | TRBV12-3/TRBV12-4 | CASSWGQGEYF | TGTGCCAGCAGTTGGGGACAGGGGGAGTATTTT
TRBJ1-5 | - | - | TRBV18 | CASSPTGDQPQHF | TGTGCCAGCTCACCGACGGGGGATCAGCCCCAGCATTTT
TRBJ2-1 | TRBD2 | - | TRBV27 | CASSLTRGRPDEQFF | TGTGCCAGCAGTTTGACTCGCGGGAGACCGGATGAGCAGTTCTTC
TRBJ1-1 | - | - | TRBV29-1 | CSAGVGANTEAFF | TGCAGCGCTGGTGTGGGGGCGAACACTGAAGCTTTCTTT
TRBJ2-3 | TRBD1 | once | TRBV6-5 | CASSIGQGGLYF | TGTGCCAGCAGTATTGGACAGGGCGGTCTGTATTTT
TRBJ2-7 | - | - | TRBV24-1 | CATSDPGLSYEQYF | TGTGCCACCAGTGATCCCGGACTGAGCTACGAGCAGTACTTC
TRBJ2-3 | TRBD2 | - | TRBV11-2 | CASSLRLAGAPDTQYF | TGTGCCAGCAGCCTCCGACTAGCGGGAGCTCCAGATACGCAGTATTTT
TRBJ2-3 | TRBD1 | - | TRBV7-7 | CASSHGQGQGTDTQYF | TGTGCTAGCAGCCACGGGCAGGGACAGGGCACAGATACGCAGTATTTT
TRBJ2-1 | TRBD1 | - | TRBV28 | CASSLWGQGARNEQFF | TGTGCCAGCAGTTTATGGGGACAGGGGGCAAGGAATGAGCAGTTCTTC
TRBJ2-1 | TRBD1 | - | TRBV7-2 | CASSLRQGTYNEQFF | TGTGCCAGCAGCCTACGACAGGGGACATACAATGAGCAGTTCTTC
TRBJ2-5 | - | - | TRBV11-2 | CASGRDSETQYF | TGTGCCAGCGGCCGGGACTCGGAGACCCAGTACTTC
TRBJ2-1 | TRBD2 | - | TRBV7-2 | CASSRGLAGPIYNEQFF | TGTGCCAGCAGCAGGGGACTAGCTGGGCCGATCTACAATGAGCAGTTCTTC
TRBJ1-2 | - | - | TRBV18 | CASSPPRTTYGYTF | TGTGCCAGCTCACCACCGAGGACAACCTATGGCTACACCTTC
TRBJ2-1 | - | - | TRBV16 | CASSQSRSNEQFF | TGTGCCAGCAGCCAATCGAGGAGCAATGAGCAGTTCTTC
TRBJ1-5 | - | - | TRBV3-1/TRBV3-2 | CASSQLVNSGPQHF | TGTGCCAGCAGCCAATTAGTGAACAGCGGGCCCCAGCATTTT
TRBJ2-7 | TRBD1 | - | TRBV28 | CASGKGQVIYEQYF | TGTGCCAGCGGTAAGGGACAGGTGATCTACGAGCAGTACTTC
TRBJ2-5 | TRBD1 | - | TRBV6-2/TRBV6-3 | CASSLFQGAETQYF | TGTGCCAGCAGTTTGTTTCAGGGGGCAGAGACCCAGTACTTC
TRBJ2-1 | TRBD1 | - | TRBV14 | CASSQVTGGGNEQFF | TGTGCCAGCAGCCAAGTAACAGGGGGCGGGAATGAGCAGTTCTTC
TRBJ2-3 | - | - | TRBV6-5 | CASSRGQSTDTQYF | TGTGCCAGCAGCCGCGGACAGAGCACAGATACGCAGTATTTT
TRBJ1-2 | - | - | TRBV4-1 | CASSQGTAAPDGYTF | TGCGCCAGCAGCCAAGGGACTGCGGCCCCAGACGGCTACACCTTC
TRBJ1-3 | - | - | TRBV6-5 | CASSFFRTDQGNTIYF | TGTGCCAGCAGTTTCTTCCGGACAGACCAGGGAAACACCATATATTTT
TRBJ1-1 | - | - | TRBV27 | CASSLGGSTEAFF | TGTGCCAGCAGTTTAGGCGGGAGCACTGAAGCTTTCTTT
TRBJ2-1 | TRBD2 | - | TRBV27 | CASSFLGLAGNNEQFF | TGTGCCAGCAGTTTTTTGGGACTAGCGGGAAACAATGAGCAGTTCTTC